This T cell receptor beta chain originates from a study of blood T cells in healthy people across ages. Overall study findings and caveats: Roughly linear age-related decline in beta diversity appeared, significant by age about 40.

CDR1 is SNHLY and CDR2 is FYNNEI in the germline V gene. There are 15 residues in the CDR3. Trimming took 4 bases from V and 2 from J; bases not matched to a gene: 6. Primers used in a second PCR of roughly 6 to 11 cycles were a sample-barcoded 5' primer and a J-beta primer mix. Using its own MiXCR run on the 5' RACE reads, TCRdb lists one record per CDR3 protein. The table includes 600,000 to 900,000 distinct CDR3 sequences, about 26% detected once. In regard to this clonotype: The target antigen is unknown.

The sample was also reused in another study, on T cells of mothers and their children. That study reports: T cell clones that were persistent and microchimeric went undetected.

V is TRBV2 and J is TRBJ2-3, with 7 bases aligning to TRBD2. The sample was blood. The sequence was obtained from a boy aged 5-17 years in good health. CDR3 residues: CASSVIGRPTDTQYF. The CDR3 nucleotides are TGTGCCAGCAGTGTCATCGGGAGGCCCACAGATACGCAGTATTTT.